This TCR beta chain was captured by sequencing in a study of low-dose radiotherapy and immunotherapy resistance in tumors (dated by TCRdb to between 2020 and 2023). For the wider study: Patients in Cohort 1 were given 0.5 Gy per fraction every 2 weeks, and the prescribed total PTV dose was 6.5 Gy. Eight patients were included in the translational analysis, namely three from the first dose cohort plus the first five from the second dose cohort. No randomization into treatment groups was done for the people taking part in the trial. In Cohort 2, 1 Gy per fraction was delivered every two weeks, for a total of 13 Gy over 26 weeks. Cyclophosphamide 200 mg/m2 was administered intravenously every two weeks, one day before each radiation and immunotherapy administration. Patients took aspirin 300 mg orally once daily for four cycles, starting on cycle 1 day 1. Patients were given nivolumab as a 240 mg flat dose every two weeks and ipilimumab at 1 mg/kg every six weeks, with both drugs delivered intravenously.

CDR1 PRHDT and CDR2 FYEKMQ were looked up in the germline V gene (reference sequence). Compared with germline, V lacks 5 bases and J lacks 13 bases; bases without a gene match: 13. There are 16 amino acids in the CDR3, from cysteine to phenylalanine inclusive. Kept here is only the CDR3 DNA, which spans 48 bases and is read in frame from base 1. The time point label corresponds to: after trial treatment. The label giving this sample's treatment or condition can be read as: LDRT plus nivolumab, ipilimumab, low-dose cyclophosphamide and aspirin (RACIN trial). The donors came from RACIN, which was a single-arm phase I dose-escalation trial that paired nivolumab and ipilimumab with aspirin, low-dose cyclophosphamide and low-dose radiotherapy. Patients were eligible if they had advanced solid tumors that were TIL-negative. About this clonotype itself: The antigen it binds to is not known. With only one base between it and a far larger clone, this is likely a read error.

The sample was run on an Illumina HiSeq 2500. To make first-strand cDNA, Superscript III was used along with a set of TRAV- and TRBV-specific primers so that both the TCRalpha and TCRbeta chains were covered. TCRs were amplified with Phusion for roughly 19 PCR cycles, with a constant-region primer paired with the adapter attached to the V primers. The MessageAmp II aRNA Amplification Kit was used to amplify the isolated mRNA, with in vitro transcription run for around 15 hours at 37 degrees C. The Dynabeads mRNA DIRECT Purification Kit was used to isolate mRNA for TCR sequencing. Indexed Illumina adapters were added in a second roughly 25-cycle Phusion PCR, and the resulting products were purified with AMPure XP beads. The original methods were these. Custom Perl scripts pooled TCR sequences encoding the same protein, removed out-of-frame sequences and computed each clonotype's abundance. Any TCR sequence backed by just one read was left out of the analysis. The metrics used to describe the repertoires included Shannon entropy, Gini index, clonality, richness, and the frequency of TCRs shared between repertoires. Through fastp at Q25 and MiXCR, TCRdb rebuilt clones from the public reads, retaining in-frame beta chains. For every CDR3 protein sequence, its rows merge into one entry that carries the most common genes and DNA. TCRdb's processing, not the authors', yielded these V and J calls. Within this sample are about 30,000 distinct CDR3 sequences, with approximately 49% of them counted one time only. The ten largest clonotypes hold 4.5% to 7% of the sample.

The clonotype was recovered from a male donor with gallbladder cancer. The specimen comprised PBMCs, sampled after low-dose radiotherapy plus immunotherapy. Recombination linked TRBV13 to TRBJ2-1, and 14 junctional nucleotides match TRBD2. The DNA sequence is given as TGTGCCAGCAGCCTGGGGACTAGCGGGGGCGGAGAGACCCAGTTCTTC. Its amino acids are CASSLGTSGGGETQFF.